The sequence of this TCR beta chain was determined in a study of Tregs in tolerant kidney transplant recipients. In germline, CDR1 is LNHDA, CDR2 SQIVND (reference sequence). The CDR3 has 16 residues. Trimming at V came to 4 bases and at J to 4 bases, leaving 10 bases not matched to a gene. Clones were read by immunoSEQ multiplex PCR, and TCRdb kept only the in-frame ones, dropping some. Recorded here are roughly 53,000 clones; the top ten clones represent approximately 0.78%. Turning to this clone: Its antigen is currently unknown. The read halts 3 residues ahead of the CDR3 end, with the missing end drawn from the germline J gene.

Overall study findings and caveats: Validation in larger populations is needed because few patients were studied. No direct test of biological reproducibility was done here. For some patients, primers changed over time, blocking nucleotide-level comparison.

This TCR was recovered from a human donor who received a combined kidney and bone marrow transplant. The chain recombines TRBV19 with TRBJ1-5, with 7 bases matching TRBD1. The material was CD4+ T cells from blood, obtained before the transplant. CDR3 residues: CASSNIQGGLNQPQHF. The CDR3 DNA, read in part, is TGTGCCAGTAGTAATATCCAGGGGGGCTTGAATCAGCCC.